This T cell receptor beta chain was identified in a study of low-dose radiotherapy and immunotherapy resistance in tumors. Overall study context: Every two weeks, the protocol called for intravenous cyclophosphamide at 200 mg/m2. It was given one day before each radiation and immunotherapy administration.

TRAV- and TRBV-specific primers, spanning alpha and beta chains, primed first-strand cDNA. TCR amplification ran about 20 PCR cycles using constant-region and V-primer adapter primers. MiXCR, applied by TCRdb to the reads, yields one record per CDR3 protein. The data contain around 76,000 distinct CDR3 sequences, around 29% of them singletons. Germline lookup yields CDR1 SGDLS and CDR2 YYNGEE. Trimming took off 3 bases at V and 8 bases at J, with 17 bases between the two ends. The CDR3 totals 14 residues. Time point specified: before trial treatment. This receptor was taken from a female donor with ovarian cancer. Sample: PBMCs, taken before treatment. The chain carries TRBV9 and TRBJ1-2, with no clear D. The CDR3 region is CASSETVELAGYTF. In nucleotides, the CDR3 is TGTGCCAGCAGCGAGACTGTCGAGCTGGCCGGCTACACCTTC. Full variable domain (remainder filled in from reference TRBV9 and TRBJ1-2): DSGVTQTPKHLITATGQRVTLRCSPRSGDLSVYWYQQSLDQGLQFLIQYYNGEERAKGNILERFSAQQFPDLHSELNLSSLELGDSALYFCASSETVELAGYTFGSGTRLTVV.